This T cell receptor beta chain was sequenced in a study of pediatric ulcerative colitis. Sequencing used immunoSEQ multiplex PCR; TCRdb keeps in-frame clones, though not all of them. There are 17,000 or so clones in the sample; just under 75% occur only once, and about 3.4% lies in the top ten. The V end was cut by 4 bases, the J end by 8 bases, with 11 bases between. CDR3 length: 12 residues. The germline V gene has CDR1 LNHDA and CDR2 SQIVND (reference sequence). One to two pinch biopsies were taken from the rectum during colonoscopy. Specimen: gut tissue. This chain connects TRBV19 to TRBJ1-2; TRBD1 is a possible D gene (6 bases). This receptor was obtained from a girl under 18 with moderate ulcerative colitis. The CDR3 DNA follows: TGTGCCAGTAGTAGTACAGGGTCGGGCTACACCTTC. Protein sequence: CASSSTGSGYTF.